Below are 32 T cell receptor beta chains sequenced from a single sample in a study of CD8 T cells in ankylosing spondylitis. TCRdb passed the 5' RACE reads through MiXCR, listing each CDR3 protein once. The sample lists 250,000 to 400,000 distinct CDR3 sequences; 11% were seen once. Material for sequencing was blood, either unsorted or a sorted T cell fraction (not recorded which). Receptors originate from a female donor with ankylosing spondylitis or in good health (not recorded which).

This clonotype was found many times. This chain's CDR3 is CASSLALETQYF. In DNA form, the CDR3 reads TGTGCCAGCAGCTTAGCACTAGAGACCCAGTACTTC. This chain joins TRBV7-2 and TRBJ2-5, with D hard to call. Germline-derived CDR1 and CDR2 are SGHTA and FQGNSA. With 0 bases removed from V and 4 bases from J, the gap between germline ends came to 3 bases. The CDR3 loop spans 12 amino acids.

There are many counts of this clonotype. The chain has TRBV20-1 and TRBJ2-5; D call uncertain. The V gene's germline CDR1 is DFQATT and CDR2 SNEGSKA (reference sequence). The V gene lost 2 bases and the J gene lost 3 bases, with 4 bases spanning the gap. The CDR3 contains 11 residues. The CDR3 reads CSARPKETQYF. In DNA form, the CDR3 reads TGCAGTGCTAGACCCAAAGAGACCCAGTACTTC.

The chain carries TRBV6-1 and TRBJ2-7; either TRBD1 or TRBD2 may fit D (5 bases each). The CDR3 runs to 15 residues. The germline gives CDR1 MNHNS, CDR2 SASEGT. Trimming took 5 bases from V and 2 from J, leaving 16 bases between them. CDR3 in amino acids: CASSTPGTAAYEQYF. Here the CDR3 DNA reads TGTGCCAGCAGTACCCCCGGGACGGCAGCCTACGAGCAGTACTTC.

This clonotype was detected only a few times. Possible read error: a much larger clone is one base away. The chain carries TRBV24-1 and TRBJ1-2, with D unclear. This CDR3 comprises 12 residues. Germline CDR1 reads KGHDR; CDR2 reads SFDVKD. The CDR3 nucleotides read TGTGCCACCAGTGATCCAGGCTATGGCTACCCCTTC. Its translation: CATSDPGYGYPF.

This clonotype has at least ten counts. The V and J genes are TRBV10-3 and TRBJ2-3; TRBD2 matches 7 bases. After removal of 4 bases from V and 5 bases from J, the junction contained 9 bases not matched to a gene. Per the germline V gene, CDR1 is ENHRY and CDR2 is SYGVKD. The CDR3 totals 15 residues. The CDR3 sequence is CAISVSGDLVDTQYF. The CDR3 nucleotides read TGTGCCATCAGTGTCAGCGGGGATCTGGTAGATACGCAGTATTTT.

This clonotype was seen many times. For the CDR3, the DNA is TGTGCCAGCAGCTACCAGGGGGCTGGGCAGCCCCAGCATTTT. Its protein is CASSYQGAGQPQHF. V is TRBV12-3 or TRBV12-4 and J is TRBJ1-5; TRBD1 matches at 8 bases. V gave up 6 bases and J gave up 7 bases; unmatched junction bases: 8. This CDR3 contains 14 residues.

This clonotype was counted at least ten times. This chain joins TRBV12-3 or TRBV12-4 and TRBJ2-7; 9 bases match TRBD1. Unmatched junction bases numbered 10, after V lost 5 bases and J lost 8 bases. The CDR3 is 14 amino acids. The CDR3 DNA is TGTGCCAGCAGTATGACAGGGGGGCTGTCTAAGCAGTACTTC. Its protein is CASSMTGGLSKQYF.

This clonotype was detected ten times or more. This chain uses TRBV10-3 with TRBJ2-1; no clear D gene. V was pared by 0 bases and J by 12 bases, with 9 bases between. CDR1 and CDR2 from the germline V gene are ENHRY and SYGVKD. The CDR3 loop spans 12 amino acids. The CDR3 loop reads CAISESQVMQFF. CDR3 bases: TGTGCCATCAGTGAGTCGCAGGTCATGCAGTTCTTC.

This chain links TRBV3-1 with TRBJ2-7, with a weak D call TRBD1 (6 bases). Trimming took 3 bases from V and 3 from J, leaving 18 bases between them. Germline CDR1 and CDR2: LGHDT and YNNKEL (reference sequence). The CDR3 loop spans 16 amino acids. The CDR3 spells CASSQGSWGHNYEQYF. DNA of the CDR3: TGTGCCAGCAGCCAGGGGTCATGGGGACATAACTACGAGCAGTACTTC.

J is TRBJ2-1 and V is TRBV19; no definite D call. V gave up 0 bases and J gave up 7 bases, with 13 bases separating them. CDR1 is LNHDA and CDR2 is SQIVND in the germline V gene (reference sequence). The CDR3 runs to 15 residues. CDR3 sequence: CASSIDAVRPNEQFF. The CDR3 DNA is TGTGCCAGTAGTATAGATGCAGTGCGCCCTAATGAGCAGTTCTTC.

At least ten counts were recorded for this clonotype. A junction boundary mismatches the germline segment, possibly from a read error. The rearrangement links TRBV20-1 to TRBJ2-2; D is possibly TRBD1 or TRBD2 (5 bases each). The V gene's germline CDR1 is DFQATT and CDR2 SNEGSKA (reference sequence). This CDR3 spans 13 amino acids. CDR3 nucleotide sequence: TGCAGTGCAAGAGGGGCCCACACCGGGGAGCTGTTTTTT. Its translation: CSARGAHTGELFF.

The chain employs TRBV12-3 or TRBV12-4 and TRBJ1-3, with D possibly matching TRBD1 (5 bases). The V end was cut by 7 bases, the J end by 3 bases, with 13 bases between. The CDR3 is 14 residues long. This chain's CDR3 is CASILGGGGNTIYF. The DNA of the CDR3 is TGTGCCAGCATCCTCGGGGGGGGTGGAAACACCATATATTTT.

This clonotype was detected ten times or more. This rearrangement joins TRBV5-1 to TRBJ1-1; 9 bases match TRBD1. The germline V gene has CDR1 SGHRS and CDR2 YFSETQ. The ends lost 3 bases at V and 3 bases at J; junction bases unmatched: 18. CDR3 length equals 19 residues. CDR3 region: CASSSAKTGGRLFDTEAFF. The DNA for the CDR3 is TGCGCCAGCAGCTCCGCCAAAACAGGGGGCAGGTTATTTGACACTGAAGCTTTCTTT.

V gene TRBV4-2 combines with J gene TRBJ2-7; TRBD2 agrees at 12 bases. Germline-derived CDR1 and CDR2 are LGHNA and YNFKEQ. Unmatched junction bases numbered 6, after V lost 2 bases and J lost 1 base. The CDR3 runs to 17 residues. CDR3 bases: TGTGCCAGCAGCCAACCGGGACTAGCGGGCCCTTCCTACGAGCAGTACTTC. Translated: CASSQPGLAGPSYEQYF.

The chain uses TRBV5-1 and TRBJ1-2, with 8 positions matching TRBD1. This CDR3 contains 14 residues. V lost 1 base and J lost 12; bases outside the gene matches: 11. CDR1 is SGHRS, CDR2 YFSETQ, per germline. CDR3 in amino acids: CASSLQGAGGGDTF. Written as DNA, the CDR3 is TGCGCCAGCAGCTTGCAGGGGGCAGGAGGAGGCGACACCTTC.

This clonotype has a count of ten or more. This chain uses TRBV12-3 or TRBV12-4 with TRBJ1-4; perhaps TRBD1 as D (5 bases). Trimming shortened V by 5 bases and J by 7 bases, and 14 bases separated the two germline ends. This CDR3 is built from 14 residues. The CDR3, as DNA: TGTGCCAGCAGTACTAGGGACCAAGCTGAAAAACTGTTTTTT. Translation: CASSTRDQAEKLFF.

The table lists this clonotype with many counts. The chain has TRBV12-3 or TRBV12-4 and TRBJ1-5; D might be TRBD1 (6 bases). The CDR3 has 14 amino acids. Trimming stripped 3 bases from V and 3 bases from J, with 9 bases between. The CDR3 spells CASSLAGVNQPQHF. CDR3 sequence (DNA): TGTGCCAGCAGTTTGGCAGGGGTCAATCAGCCCCAGCATTTT.

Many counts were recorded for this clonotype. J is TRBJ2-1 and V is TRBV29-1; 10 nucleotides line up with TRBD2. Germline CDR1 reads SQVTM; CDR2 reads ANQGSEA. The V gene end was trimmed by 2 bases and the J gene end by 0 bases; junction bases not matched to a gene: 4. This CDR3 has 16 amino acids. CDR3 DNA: TGCAGCGTTGAACCTAGCGGGGGCCTCTCCTACAATGAGCAGTTCTTC. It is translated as CSVEPSGGLSYNEQFF.

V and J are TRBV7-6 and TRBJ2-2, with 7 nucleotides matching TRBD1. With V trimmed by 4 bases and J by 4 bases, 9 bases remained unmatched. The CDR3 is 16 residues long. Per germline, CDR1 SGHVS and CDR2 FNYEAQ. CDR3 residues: CASSYTVNRGTGELFF. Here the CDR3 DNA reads TGTGCCAGCAGCTATACCGTAAACAGGGGCACCGGGGAGCTGTTTTTT.

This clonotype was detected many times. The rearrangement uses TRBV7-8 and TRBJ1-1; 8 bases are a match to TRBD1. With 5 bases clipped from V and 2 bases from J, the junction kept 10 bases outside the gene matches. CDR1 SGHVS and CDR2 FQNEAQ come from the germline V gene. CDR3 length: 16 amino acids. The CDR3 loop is CASSAQGAASNTEAFF. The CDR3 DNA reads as TGTGCCAGCAGCGCGCAGGGGGCGGCCTCTAACACTGAAGCTTTCTTT.

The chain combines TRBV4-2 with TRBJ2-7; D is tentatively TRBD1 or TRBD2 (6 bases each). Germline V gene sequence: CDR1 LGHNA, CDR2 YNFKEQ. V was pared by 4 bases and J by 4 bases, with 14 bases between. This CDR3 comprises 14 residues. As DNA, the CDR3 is TGTGCCAGCAGCCGGGGGGCTGAGGGTTACGAGCAGTACTTC. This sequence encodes CASSRGAEGYEQYF.

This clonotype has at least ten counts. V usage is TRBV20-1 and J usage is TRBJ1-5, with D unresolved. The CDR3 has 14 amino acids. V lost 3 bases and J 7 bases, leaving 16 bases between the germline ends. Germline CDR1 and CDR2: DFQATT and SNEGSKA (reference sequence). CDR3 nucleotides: TGCAGTGCTAGTTTGGCGGAAGTTAGCCAGCCCCAGCATTTT. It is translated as CSASLAEVSQPQHF.

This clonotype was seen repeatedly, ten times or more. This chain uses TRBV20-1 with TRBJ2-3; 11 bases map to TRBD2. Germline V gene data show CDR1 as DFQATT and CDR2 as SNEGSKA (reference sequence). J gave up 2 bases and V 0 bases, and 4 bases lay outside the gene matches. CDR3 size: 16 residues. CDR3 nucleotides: TGCAGTGCTAGAGATCCGACTAGCGGGAACACAGATACGCAGTATTTT. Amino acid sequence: CSARDPTSGNTDTQYF.

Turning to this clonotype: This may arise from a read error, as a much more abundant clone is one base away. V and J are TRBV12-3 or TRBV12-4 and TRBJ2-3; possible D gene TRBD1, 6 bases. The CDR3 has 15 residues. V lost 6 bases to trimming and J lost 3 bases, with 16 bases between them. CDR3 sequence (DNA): TGTGCCAGCAGCCCAGTAACGCAGGGGACAGATACGCAGTATTTT. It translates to CASSPVTQGTDTQYF.

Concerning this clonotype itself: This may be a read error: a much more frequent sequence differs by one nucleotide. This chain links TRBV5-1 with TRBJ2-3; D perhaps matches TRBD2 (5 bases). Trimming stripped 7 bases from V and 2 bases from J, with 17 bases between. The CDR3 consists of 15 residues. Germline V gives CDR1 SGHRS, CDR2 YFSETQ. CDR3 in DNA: TGCGCCAGCCAGGAGCCAGCGGCCCACACAGATACGCAGTATTTT. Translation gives CASQEPAAHTDTQYF.

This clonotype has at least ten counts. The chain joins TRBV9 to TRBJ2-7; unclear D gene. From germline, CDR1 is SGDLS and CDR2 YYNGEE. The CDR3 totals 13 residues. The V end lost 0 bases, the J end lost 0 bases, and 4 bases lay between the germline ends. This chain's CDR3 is CASSVGSSYEQYF. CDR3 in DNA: TGTGCCAGCAGCGTAGGGAGCTCCTACGAGCAGTACTTC.

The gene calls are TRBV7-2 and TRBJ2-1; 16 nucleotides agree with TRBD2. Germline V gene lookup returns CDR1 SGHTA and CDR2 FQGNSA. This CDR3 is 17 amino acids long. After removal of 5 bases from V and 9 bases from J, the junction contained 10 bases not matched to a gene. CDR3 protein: CASSTSGTSGRAGEQFF. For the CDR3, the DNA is TGTGCCAGCAGCACTTCCGGGACTAGCGGGAGGGCCGGTGAGCAGTTCTTC. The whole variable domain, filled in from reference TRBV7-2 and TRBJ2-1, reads GAGVSQSPSNKVTEKGKDVELRCDPISGHTALYWYRQSLGQGLEFLIYFQGNSAPDKSGLPSDRFSAERTGGSVSTLTIQRTQQEDSAVYLCASSTSGTSGRAGEQFFGPGTRLTVL.

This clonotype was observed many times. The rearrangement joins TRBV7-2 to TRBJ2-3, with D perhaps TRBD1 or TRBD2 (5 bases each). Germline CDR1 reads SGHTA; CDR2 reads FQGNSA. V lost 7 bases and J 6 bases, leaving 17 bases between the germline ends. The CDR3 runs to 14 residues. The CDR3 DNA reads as TGTGCCAGCATCCAGGGTGGTCTAGCTGATACGCAGTATTTT. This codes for CASIQGGLADTQYF.

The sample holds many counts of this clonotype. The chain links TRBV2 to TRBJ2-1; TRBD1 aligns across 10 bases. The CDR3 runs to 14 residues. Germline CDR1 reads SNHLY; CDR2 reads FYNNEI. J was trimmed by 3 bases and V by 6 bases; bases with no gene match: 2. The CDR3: CASRGQGNYNEQFF. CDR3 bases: TGTGCCAGCAGGGGACAGGGGAACTACAATGAGCAGTTCTTC.

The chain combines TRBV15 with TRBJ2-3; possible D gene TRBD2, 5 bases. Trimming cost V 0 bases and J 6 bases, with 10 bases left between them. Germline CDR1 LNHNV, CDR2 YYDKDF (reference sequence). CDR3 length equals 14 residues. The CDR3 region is CATSRDGGGDTQYF. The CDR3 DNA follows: TGTGCCACCAGCAGAGATGGCGGCGGGGATACGCAGTATTTT.

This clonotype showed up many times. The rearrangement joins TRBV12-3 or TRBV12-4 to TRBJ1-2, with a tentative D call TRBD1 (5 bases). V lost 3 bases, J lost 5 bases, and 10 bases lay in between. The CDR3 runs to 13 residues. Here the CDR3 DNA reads TGTGCCAGCAGTTTCGACAGAGAGTATGGCTACACCTTC. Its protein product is CASSFDREYGYTF.

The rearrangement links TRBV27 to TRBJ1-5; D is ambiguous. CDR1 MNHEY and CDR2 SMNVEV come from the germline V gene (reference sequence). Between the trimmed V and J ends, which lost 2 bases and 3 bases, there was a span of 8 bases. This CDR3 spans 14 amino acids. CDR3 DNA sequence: TGTGCCAGCAGTTTACGGGTCTCCAATCAGCCCCAGCATTTT. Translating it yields CASSLRVSNQPQHF.